This T cell receptor beta chain originates from a study of molecular identifiers for immune sequencing clone quantification. This CDR3 has 17 residues. Germline assignment: CDR1 LNHDA and CDR2 SQIVND (reference sequence). With V trimmed by 1 base and J by 2 bases, 5 bases remained unmatched. Bulk libraries came from a prior protocol with listed TCR primers. TCRdb re-called the PCR reads through MiXCR, storing one row per CDR3 protein. The sample includes tens of thousands of distinct CDR3 sequences, around 18% of them seen just once. This clonotype was observed at least ten times. The CD8+CD4-CCR7+CD45RA+ phenotype defined the sorted naive CD8 T cells.

The sequenced sample was naive CD8+ T cells from blood, with Jurkat cell RNA spiked in. Noted subset: FACS-sorted CD8+CD4-CCR7+CD45RA+ naive T cells. This sequence was found in a human donor in good health. Some libraries in this study had Jurkat cell RNA spiked in. The V call is TRBV19, the J call TRBJ2-1; 10 positions match TRBD2. The CDR3 loop is CASSIGIGLAAYNEQFF. The CDR3 DNA reads TGTGCCAGTAGTATAGGTATAGGACTAGCGGCCTACAATGAGCAGTTCTTC.